These 32 T cell receptor beta chains were sequenced from one sample in a study of T-cell memory formation after mild COVID-19. TCRdb recomputed calls from the 5' RACE reads with MiXCR, one row per CDR3 protein. Of 500,000 to 550,000 distinct CDR3 sequences listed, just over 20% were seen once; the top ten hold about an eighth. The sample consisted of PBMCs or a T cell subset sorted from them (not recorded which). These TCRs come from an adult woman who had mild COVID-19 (a few samples of this study predate the infection). Cell type and time point are not known.

This clonotype appeared once. V gene TRBV24-1 combines with J gene TRBJ2-1; 9 bases agree with TRBD2. CDR1 is KGHDR, CDR2 SFDVKD, per germline. V shed 4 bases, J shed 7 bases, and the junction held 4 bases outside the gene matches. The CDR3 length is 14 residues. CDR3 region: CATSEAGGPNEQFF. CDR3 nucleotides: TGTGCCACCAGTGAGGCGGGAGGGCCTAATGAGCAGTTCTTC.

This clonotype turned up a few times. The CDR3 DNA reads TGTGCCAGCAGCCACGGACAGGGGGTAGAAGAGACCCAGTACTTC. Amino acids: CASSHGQGVEETQYF. This chain connects TRBV5-5 to TRBJ2-5; 10 bases agree with TRBD1. The V segment lost 4 bases and the J segment 3 bases; nucleotides outside the gene matches: 6. The CDR3 loop spans 15 amino acids. CDR1 is SGHKS and CDR2 is YYEKEE in the germline V gene (reference sequence). The full variable domain, rest sourced from reference TRBV5-5 and TRBJ2-5, is DAGVTQSPTHLIKTRGQQVTLRCSPISGHKSVSWYQQVLGQGPQFIFQYYEKEERGRGNFPDRFSARQFPNYSSELNVNALLLGDSALYLCASSHGQGVEETQYFGPGTRLLVL.

This clonotype was seen a few times. This sequence joins TRBV10-3 and TRBJ1-2; D unresolved. This CDR3 spans 15 amino acids. The V and J ends lost 0 bases and 6 bases respectively, with 14 bases between them. Germline CDR1 ENHRY, CDR2 SYGVKD. The CDR3 here is CAISESNILLDGYTF. The CDR3 DNA follows: TGTGCCATCAGTGAGTCGAATATTCTCTTGGATGGCTACACCTTC.

This clonotype has more than one count but fewer than ten. The rearrangement links TRBV3-1 to TRBJ2-1; no clear D gene. Germline-derived CDR1 and CDR2 are LGHDT and YNNKEL (reference sequence). V lost 1 base to trimming and J lost 9 bases, with 7 bases between them. The CDR3 loop spans 12 amino acids. CDR3 protein: CASSQARSEQFF. The DNA of the CDR3 is TGTGCCAGCAGCCAAGCCCGGTCTGAGCAGTTCTTC.

The chain uses TRBV6-5 and TRBJ1-4; D is unresolved. There are 16 residues in the CDR3. V was trimmed by 7 bases and J by 0 bases, leaving 15 bases between them. In germline, CDR1 is MNHEY, CDR2 SVGAGI. CDR3 region: CASKFGGRATNEKLFF. The CDR3 DNA follows: TGTGCCAGCAAGTTTGGAGGGCGAGCAACTAATGAAAAACTGTTTTTT.

The rearrangement joins TRBV30 to TRBJ2-2, with D uncertain. CDR3 length equals 12 residues. Germline-derived CDR1 and CDR2 are GTSNPN and SVGIG (reference sequence). Trimming cost V 1 base and J 6 bases, with 6 bases left between them. The DNA of the CDR3 is TGTGCCTGGAGTGAGGGTTCCGGGGAGCTGTTTTTT. As protein: CAWSEGSGELFF.

The chain combines TRBV7-2 with TRBJ1-2; D unresolved. V lost 5 bases, J lost 8 bases, and 12 bases lay in between. This CDR3 has 12 amino acids. CDR1 and CDR2 (germline): SGHTA, FQGNSA. In DNA form, the CDR3 reads TGTGCCAGCAGCCCATGGGAGGGCGGCTACACCTTC. It is translated as CASSPWEGGYTF.

This clonotype was seen more than once but under ten times. This chain uses TRBV4-1 with TRBJ2-2; tentatively, D is TRBD2 (5 bases). V lost 7 bases to trimming and J lost 0 bases, with 12 bases between them. The CDR3 is 15 amino acids. CDR1 and CDR2 from the germline V gene are MGHRA and YSYEKL. The CDR3 loop is CASKGLGANTGELFF. CDR3 in DNA: TGCGCCAGCAAAGGGCTCGGGGCGAACACCGGGGAGCTGTTTTTT.

This clonotype was detected a few times. CDR3 region: CATSGLSSGAYNEQFF. The CDR3 region has the DNA TGTGCCACCAGTGGGCTAAGTAGCGGGGCCTACAATGAGCAGTTCTTC. The V call is TRBV24-1, the J call TRBJ2-1, with 8 bases aligning to TRBD2. The junction had 7 bases not matched to a gene; V was cut back by 5 bases and J by 2 bases. The CDR3 covers 16 residues. Germline CDR1 is KGHDR and CDR2 is SFDVKD.

This clonotype was counted a single time. The chain carries TRBV6-5 and TRBJ1-2, with 7 bases aligning to TRBD1. Germline CDR1 reads MNHEY; CDR2 reads SVGAGI. The V and J ends lost 6 bases and 4 bases, in that order; junction bases with no gene match: 5. This CDR3 is built from 13 residues. The CDR3 is CASRGQPTYGYTF. The CDR3, as DNA: TGTGCCAGCAGGGGACAGCCGACCTATGGCTACACCTTC.

The J gene is TRBJ2-3, the V gene TRBV5-1; weak D call: TRBD1 (6 bases). V was shortened by 3 bases and J by 1 base, with 12 bases between the two germline ends. Germline lookup yields CDR1 SGHRS and CDR2 YFSETQ. CDR3 length: 15 amino acids. CDR3 residues: CASSWGLRGTDTQYF. Written as DNA, the CDR3 is TGCGCCAGCAGCTGGGGGCTCCGGGGCACAGATACGCAGTATTTT.

This clonotype was found a few times. J is TRBJ2-7 and V is TRBV6-5, with D perhaps given as TRBD1 or TRBD2 (6 bases each). Germline values: CDR1 MNHEY, CDR2 SVGAGI. Trimming left V 4 bases short and J 1 base short, with 11 bases between. This CDR3 comprises 14 residues. CDR3 DNA sequence: TGTGCCAGCAGTTGGACGGGGGCATCCTACGAGCAGTACTTC. It yields the protein CASSWTGASYEQYF.

This clonotype appeared a few times. The gene calls are TRBV20-1 and TRBJ2-4; no reliable D call. This CDR3 has 14 amino acids. The V and J ends lost 3 bases and 2 bases respectively, with 11 bases between them. Germline CDR1 is DFQATT and CDR2 is SNEGSKA (reference sequence). The CDR3 DNA reads as TGCAGTGCTAGCGGATTAGCTTCCAAAAACATTCAGTACTTC. Protein product: CSASGLASKNIQYF.

This clonotype came up many times. The V gene is TRBV7-3, the J gene TRBJ2-3; 8 bases map to TRBD2. The CDR3 contains 14 residues. CDR1 is SGHTA and CDR2 is FQGTGA in the germline V gene. V lost 3 bases and J lost 1; bases outside the gene matches: 0. This chain's CDR3 is CASSFSGGTDTQYF. The CDR3, as DNA: TGTGCCAGCAGCTTTAGCGGGGGCACAGATACGCAGTATTTT.

This clonotype was recorded a few times. The genes are TRBV20-1 and TRBJ1-1; a possible D gene is TRBD1 (5 bases). Germline CDR1 DFQATT, CDR2 SNEGSKA (reference sequence). V gave up 6 bases and J gave up 6 bases, with 14 bases separating them. CDR3 length: 12 residues. CDR3 sequence: CSAAGTRPEAFF. CDR3 in DNA: TGCAGTGCCGCCGGGACCCGGCCTGAAGCTTTCTTT.

The V gene is TRBV14, the J gene TRBJ2-3; D uncertain. CDR1 and CDR2 (germline): SGHDN, FVKESK. The V end lost 3 bases, the J end lost 0 bases, and 7 bases lay between the germline ends. The CDR3 sequence is 14 residues long. CDR3 coding DNA: TGTGCCAGCAGCCACCAGATAAGCACAGATACGCAGTATTTT. Protein sequence: CASSHQISTDTQYF.

This clonotype was seen more than once but under ten times. The gene calls are TRBV7-9 and TRBJ2-1, with D perhaps being TRBD1 or TRBD2 (5 bases each). Trimming left V 3 bases short and J 5 bases short, with 11 bases between. Germline V gene sequence: CDR1 SEHNR, CDR2 FQNEAQ (reference sequence). The CDR3 is made up of 14 amino acids. CDR3 in amino acids: CASSFGLTDNEQFF. CDR3 DNA sequence: TGTGCCAGCAGCTTCGGACTGACAGACAATGAGCAGTTCTTC.

This clonotype was observed a few times. The chain combines TRBV27 with TRBJ2-7, with 8 bases that match TRBD2. The CDR3 length is 15 residues. The trim removed 6 bases at V and 6 bases at J, leaving 13 bases unmatched. CDR1 and CDR2 from the germline V gene are MNHEY and SMNVEV (reference sequence). The CDR3 is CASSPIAGRGAEQYF. Here the CDR3 DNA reads TGTGCCAGCAGCCCGATAGCGGGACGCGGCGCCGAGCAGTACTTC.

This clonotype was observed a few times. V usage is TRBV14 and J usage is TRBJ2-7, with 9 bases fitting TRBD1. Germline V gene lookup returns CDR1 SGHDN and CDR2 FVKESK. The ends lost 4 bases at V and 4 bases at J; junction bases unmatched: 11. The length of the CDR3 is 16 residues. As DNA, the CDR3 is TGTGCCAGCAGCCTATACCGGGACAGGGATTCTTACGAGCAGTACTTC. Its protein product is CASSLYRDRDSYEQYF. The full variable domain, completed using reference TRBV14 and TRBJ2-7, is EAGVTQFPSHSVIEKGQTVTLRCDPISGHDNLYWYRRVMGKEIKFLLHFVKESKQDESGMPNNRFLAERTGGTYSTLKVQPAELEDSGVYFCASSLYRDRDSYEQYFGPGTRLTVT.

This clonotype was found a few times. CDR3 nucleotide sequence: TGTGTGGCGACTAGCGGGGGGGTGTACGAGCAGTACTTC. Protein product: CVATSGGVYEQYF. The rearrangement links TRBV7-9 to TRBJ2-7, with 14 bases lining up with TRBD2. The CDR3 runs 13 residues. The germline CDR1 and CDR2 sequences are SEHNR and FQNEAQ (reference sequence).

This clonotype was detected a few times. The V call is TRBV18, the J call TRBJ2-7; no firm D call. The CDR3 loop spans 16 amino acids. The germline CDR1 and CDR2 sequences are KGHSH and LQKENI. Trimming removed 3 bases from V and 0 bases from J, with 15 bases in between. The CDR3: CASSPLRQVDSYEQYF. The CDR3, as DNA: TGTGCCAGCTCACCCCTTCGTCAGGTCGACTCCTACGAGCAGTACTTC. The whole variable domain, remainder taken from reference TRBV18 and TRBJ2-7, is NAGVMQNPRHLVRRRGQEARLRCSPMKGHSHVYWYRQLPEEGLKFMVYLQKENIIDESGMPKERFSAEFPKEGPSILRIQQVVRGDSAAYFCASSPLRQVDSYEQYFGPGTRLTVT.

The chain couples TRBV12-3 or TRBV12-4 to TRBJ2-3, with 7 nucleotides matching TRBD1. J lost 0 bases, V lost 7 bases, and 1 base had no gene match. The CDR3 extends over 13 amino acids. DNA for the CDR3: TGTGCCAGCATGACAGGGAGCACAGATACGCAGTATTTT. This encodes CASMTGSTDTQYF.

This chain connects TRBV5-1 to TRBJ2-1, with D possibly matching TRBD1 (5 bases). V dropped 4 bases and J dropped 8 bases, with 16 bases sitting between them. The length of the CDR3 is 14 residues. The V gene's germline CDR1 is SGHRS and CDR2 YFSETQ. In DNA form, the CDR3 reads TGCGCCAGCAGCCCTGACAGTTTCAAGGATGAGCAGTTCTTC. It encodes CASSPDSFKDEQFF.

This clonotype appeared a few times. The chain combines TRBV7-9 with TRBJ1-1; D ambiguous. Trimming pared 3 bases from V and 4 bases from J, leaving 15 bases between. This CDR3 contains 15 residues. Germline-derived CDR1 and CDR2 are SEHNR and FQNEAQ (reference sequence). In nucleotides, the CDR3 is TGTGCCAGCAGCTTGGCACTCTTAAGAGGCACTGAAGCTTTCTTT. Translating gives CASSLALLRGTEAFF.

J is TRBJ2-1 and V is TRBV4-3, with D perhaps TRBD1 (6 bases). Between the trimmed V and J ends, which lost 4 bases and 3 bases, there was a span of 13 bases. CDR3 length: 15 residues. Germline assignment: CDR1 LGHNA and CDR2 YSLEER. The CDR3 region is CASSRDRLGYNEQFF. The CDR3 nucleotides are TGCGCCAGCAGCCGTGACAGGCTGGGCTACAATGAGCAGTTCTTC.

This chain joins TRBV12-3 or TRBV12-4 and TRBJ1-2; D not certain. Trimming stripped 3 bases from V and 8 bases from J, with 13 bases between. The length of the CDR3 is 13 residues. The CDR3 nucleotides are TGTGCCAGCAGTTTGCCCCAGGCTGGGGGCTACACCTTC. This translates into CASSLPQAGGYTF.

This clonotype was counted between two and nine times. The chain links TRBV27 to TRBJ2-7; weak D call: TRBD1 (6 bases). The V end lost 3 bases, the J end lost 5 bases, and 17 bases lay between the germline ends. The CDR3 has 15 amino acids. Germline V gives CDR1 MNHEY, CDR2 SMNVEV (reference sequence). This chain's CDR3 is CASSFEASGVHEQYF. Here the CDR3 DNA reads TGTGCCAGCAGTTTTGAAGCATCAGGGGTCCACGAGCAGTACTTC.

This clonotype showed up just a few times. This chain uses TRBV6-5 with TRBJ2-1; D ambiguous. The V gene's germline CDR1 is MNHEY and CDR2 SVGAGI. CDR3 length: 17 amino acids. Trimming cost V 0 bases and J 4 bases, with 16 bases left between them. DNA of the CDR3: TGTGCCAGCAGTTACTCGATCAGGTCTGAAAGTTACAATGAGCAGTTCTTC. Protein product: CASSYSIRSESYNEQFF.

This clonotype was detected ten times or more. The V gene is TRBV24-1, the J gene TRBJ2-3; 9 bases line up with TRBD2. The V and J ends lost 4 bases and 4 bases, in that order; junction bases with no gene match: 8. The CDR3 has 16 residues. CDR1 KGHDR and CDR2 SFDVKD come from the germline V gene. CDR3 amino acids: CATSDPSGRRADTQYF. DNA for the CDR3: TGTGCCACCAGTGACCCGAGCGGGAGGAGGGCAGATACGCAGTATTTT.

This clonotype was observed a handful of times. This chain connects TRBV27 to TRBJ2-7; TRBD1 matches 8 bases. The CDR3 covers 15 residues. Germline V gene data show CDR1 as MNHEY and CDR2 as SMNVEV (reference sequence). With V trimmed by 5 bases and J by 1 base, 7 bases remained unmatched. The CDR3 spells CASSPGTGPSYEQYF. The CDR3 DNA follows: TGTGCCAGCAGTCCAGGGACAGGACCTTCCTACGAGCAGTACTTC.

This chain uses TRBV12-3 or TRBV12-4 with TRBJ1-2, with D possibly TRBD1 on 5 matching bases. Trimming took off 5 bases at V and 8 bases at J, with 15 bases between the two ends. CDR3 length equals 13 residues. Here the CDR3 reads CASSPGWGKGYTF. The CDR3 DNA reads as TGTGCCAGCAGTCCAGGGTGGGGCAAAGGCTACACCTTC.

The V call is TRBV28, the J call TRBJ2-3, with a possible D match to TRBD1 (5 bases). Germline V gives CDR1 MDHEN, CDR2 SYDVKM. Trimming removed 3 bases from V and 2 bases from J, with 12 bases in between. The CDR3 loop spans 15 amino acids. The DNA for the CDR3 is TGTGCCAGCAGTTTTCATGTGACAGACACAGATACGCAGTATTTT. Translation: CASSFHVTDTDTQYF. Based on the CDR3 plus reference TRBV28 and TRBJ2-3, the full variable domain is DVKVTQSSRYLVKRTGEKVFLECVQDMDHENMFWYRQDPGLGLRLIYFSYDVKMKEKGDIPEGYSVSREKKERFSLILESASTNQTSMYLCASSFHVTDTDTQYFGPGTRLTVL.